Listed below are T cell receptor beta chains from one sample, sequenced in a study of blood T cell repertoires in COVID-19. Sequencing was performed with immunoSEQ multiplex PCR; in TCRdb, only in-frame clones are kept and a portion is missing. The sample shows 110,000 or so clones, about 88% of them seen only once. Sequenced sample: peripheral blood. The receptors here all came from a woman between 70 and 85 years old who had recovered from COVID-19. Each CDR3 is given with its conserved first and last residue. A D gene is named only where the DNA matches it firmly. The size field is filled for only some rows; it gives once, few, many or a size class.

CDR3aa	CDR3nt	v_gene	abundance	d_gene	j_gene
CASSLTGVNTEAFF	TGTGCCAGCAGCTTAACGGGTGTTAACACTGAAGCTTTCTTT	TRBV7-9	-	-	TRBJ1-1
CASSIRLADSYNEQFF	TGCGCCAGCAGCATCCGACTAGCGGATTCCTACAATGAGCAGTTCTTC	TRBV5-1	-	TRBD2	TRBJ2-1
CASSERGTSYEKLFF	TGTGCCAGCAGTGAACGGGGGACGTCGTATGAAAAACTGTTTTTT	TRBV25-1	-	-	TRBJ1-4
CASGQGAGEQFF	TGTGCCAGCGGGCAGGGGGCAGGTGAGCAGTTCTTC	TRBV7-9	-	TRBD1	TRBJ2-1
CATGDSGANVLTF	TGTGCCACCGGGGACTCTGGGGCCAACGTCCTGACTTTC	TRBV19	-	-	TRBJ2-6
CASSPGRTEGEQYF	TGTGCCAGCTCACCCGGCCGGACAGAGGGCGAGCAGTACTTC	TRBV18	-	-	TRBJ2-7
CASSTGGGGEKLFF	TGTGCCAGCAGCACAGGGGGCGGAGGTGAAAAACTGTTTTTT	TRBV3-1/TRBV3-2	-	TRBD1	TRBJ1-4
CASSESASAGNIQYF	TGTGCCAGCAGTGAATCCGCTTCCGCCGGAAACATTCAGTACTTC	TRBV25-1	-	-	TRBJ2-4
CASSRDSPMNTEAFF	TGCGCCAGCAGCCGGGACAGCCCCATGAACACTGAAGCTTTCTTT	TRBV5-1	-	TRBD1	TRBJ1-1
CASSPQFSGGQETQYF	TGTGCCAGCAGCCCACAGTTTAGCGGGGGCCAAGAGACCCAGTACTTC	TRBV4-2	-	TRBD2	TRBJ2-5
CATSDLGSRGGHTGELFF	TGTGCCACCAGTGATTTGGGATCGCGAGGGGGCCACACCGGGGAGCTGTTTTTT	TRBV24-1	once	TRBD1	TRBJ2-2
CASSSIGRAGGVNEKLFF	TGTGCCAGTAGCTCTATCGGGCGGGCAGGGGGCGTTAATGAAAAACTGTTTTTT	TRBV19	-	TRBD1	TRBJ1-4
CASRAARDEGYTF	TGTGCCAGCAGGGCCGCCAGGGATGAGGGCTACACCTTC	TRBV11-2	-	-	TRBJ1-2
CASSLEWTLGNIQYF	TGTGCCAGCAGCTTGGAATGGACACTCGGGAACATTCAGTACTTC	TRBV5-5	-	-	TRBJ2-4
CASSPSGGRAYTDTQYF	TGTGCCAGCTCACCTAGCGGGGGGCGCGCTTACACAGATACGCAGTATTTT	TRBV18	-	TRBD2	TRBJ2-3
CASSGGLARANTGELFF	TGTGCCAGCAGCGGAGGACTAGCGCGTGCGAACACCGGGGAGCTGTTTTTT	TRBV7-3	-	TRBD2	TRBJ2-2
CASSRQRGETQYF	TGTGCCAGCAGCCGACAGCGGGGTGAGACCCAGTACTTC	TRBV11-1	-	TRBD2	TRBJ2-5
CASSFTSGSSYEQYF	TGTGCCAGCAGCTTTACTAGCGGCAGCTCCTACGAGCAGTACTTC	TRBV7-2	-	TRBD2	TRBJ2-7
CASSSNRGLRGNTIYF	TGCGCCAGCAGCTCAAACAGGGGGCTCCGAGGAAACACCATATATTTT	TRBV5-1	-	TRBD1	TRBJ1-3
CASSRRVTDTQYF	TGTGCCAGCAGCCGGCGGGTCACAGATACGCAGTATTTT	TRBV7-3	-	-	TRBJ2-3
CASSQGEGNTEAFF	TGCGCCAGCAGCCAAGGAGAGGGGAACACTGAAGCTTTCTTT	TRBV4-3	-	-	TRBJ1-1
CASSLSSGQGSSPLHF	TGTGCCAGCAGCTTAAGCTCGGGACAGGGAAGTTCACCCCTCCACTTT	TRBV11-1	-	TRBD1	TRBJ1-6
CASSYLLFEAQHF	TGTGCCAGCAGTTACCTTCTCTTCGAGGCCCAGCATTTT	TRBV6-6	-	-	TRBJ1-5
CASSVGRHANTGELFF	TGTGCCAGCAGCGTAGGCAGACATGCGAACACCGGGGAGCTGTTTTTT	TRBV9	-	-	TRBJ2-2
CASSLSGVSMGQPQHF	TGTGCCAGCAGTTTATCCGGGGTATCGATGGGCCAGCCCCAGCATTTT	TRBV28	-	-	TRBJ1-5
CASTDRVENEQFF	TGTGCCAGCACCGACAGGGTTGAAAATGAGCAGTTCTTC	TRBV6-5	-	TRBD1	TRBJ2-1
CASSHQAGAFSGNTIYF	TGTGCCAGCAGCCACCAGGCGGGGGCTTTCTCTGGAAACACCATATATTTT	TRBV4-2	-	-	TRBJ1-3
CASSQGTVDEQFF	TGCGCCAGCAGCCAAGGGACAGTGGATGAGCAGTTCTTC	TRBV4-1	-	-	TRBJ2-1
CASSKLDRVDEQYF	TGTGCCAGCAGCAAATTGGACAGAGTCGACGAGCAGTACTTC	TRBV21-1	-	-	TRBJ2-7
CASSVGQFTDTQYF	TGTGCCAGCAGCGTAGGGCAGTTTACAGATACGCAGTATTTT	TRBV9	once	-	TRBJ2-3
CASSLSRGPVAGAVNEQFF	TGTGCCAGCAGTCTCTCTCGTGGCCCCGTAGCGGGAGCGGTCAATGAGCAGTTCTTC	TRBV6-6	-	TRBD2	TRBJ2-1
CASSISANTGELFF	TGTGCCAGTAGTATATCTGCGAACACCGGGGAGCTGTTTTTT	TRBV19	-	-	TRBJ2-2
CASSPMTGPYEQYF	TGTGCCAGCTCACCGATGACAGGCCCCTACGAGCAGTACTTC	TRBV18	-	-	TRBJ2-7
CASSLGLAKNIQYF	TGCGCCAGCAGCTTGGGGCTAGCCAAAAACATTCAGTACTTC	TRBV5-1	once	-	TRBJ2-4
CASSLELTYQETQYF	TGTGCCAGCAGCTTGGAACTAACGTACCAAGAGACCCAGTACTTC	TRBV7-2	-	-	TRBJ2-5
CASSARTSGILNEQFF	TGCGCCAGCAGCGCCCGCACTAGCGGGATTTTGAATGAGCAGTTCTTC	TRBV5-1	-	TRBD2	TRBJ2-1
CASSEGGALVETQYF	TGTGCCAGCAGTGAGGGGGGGGCCTTGGTGGAGACCCAGTACTTC	TRBV2	-	-	TRBJ2-5
CAWGPLGAGGLYNEQFF	TGTGCCTGGGGGCCTCTGGGAGCGGGGGGCCTTTACAATGAGCAGTTCTTC	TRBV30	once	TRBD2	TRBJ2-1
CASQTDWYGYTF	TGTGCCAGCCAGACAGATTGGTATGGCTACACCTTC	TRBV2	-	-	TRBJ1-2
CASSSTPGNTIYF	TGCGCCAGCAGCTCGACACCGGGAAACACCATATATTTT	TRBV5-1	-	-	TRBJ1-3
CASYRTGGVEQYF	TGTGCCAGCTACCGGACAGGGGGCGTCGAGCAGTACTTC	TRBV2	-	TRBD1	TRBJ2-7
CSAIRMYGYTF	TGCAGTGCTATCAGGATGTATGGCTACACCTTC	TRBV20-1	few	-	TRBJ1-2
CASQVLANTGELFF	TGTGCCAGCCAGGTGCTCGCGAACACCGGGGAGCTGTTTTTT	TRBV6-4	-	-	TRBJ2-2
CASSLTSGHTKNIQYF	TGTGCCAGCAGCTTAACTAGCGGGCATACCAAAAACATTCAGTACTTC	TRBV7-6	-	TRBD2	TRBJ2-4
CASISGPGANVLTF	TGCGCCAGCATTTCGGGTCCTGGGGCCAACGTCCTGACTTTC	TRBV5-1	-	-	TRBJ2-6
CASSRIEGTEAFF	TGTGCCAGCAGTAGGATCGAGGGTACTGAAGCTTTCTTT	TRBV6-5	-	-	TRBJ1-1
CASSSLDRGRAFF	TGTGCCAGCAGCTCACTCGACAGGGGAAGAGCTTTCTTT	TRBV3-1/TRBV3-2	-	TRBD1	TRBJ1-1
CAIIIPRTANYGYTF	TGTGCCATCATTATCCCCCGGACAGCTAACTATGGCTACACCTTC	TRBV10-3	-	-	TRBJ1-2
CASSRQGGNNQPQHF	TGTGCCAGCAGCCGACAGGGGGGAAACAATCAGCCCCAGCATTTT	TRBV28	-	TRBD1	TRBJ1-5